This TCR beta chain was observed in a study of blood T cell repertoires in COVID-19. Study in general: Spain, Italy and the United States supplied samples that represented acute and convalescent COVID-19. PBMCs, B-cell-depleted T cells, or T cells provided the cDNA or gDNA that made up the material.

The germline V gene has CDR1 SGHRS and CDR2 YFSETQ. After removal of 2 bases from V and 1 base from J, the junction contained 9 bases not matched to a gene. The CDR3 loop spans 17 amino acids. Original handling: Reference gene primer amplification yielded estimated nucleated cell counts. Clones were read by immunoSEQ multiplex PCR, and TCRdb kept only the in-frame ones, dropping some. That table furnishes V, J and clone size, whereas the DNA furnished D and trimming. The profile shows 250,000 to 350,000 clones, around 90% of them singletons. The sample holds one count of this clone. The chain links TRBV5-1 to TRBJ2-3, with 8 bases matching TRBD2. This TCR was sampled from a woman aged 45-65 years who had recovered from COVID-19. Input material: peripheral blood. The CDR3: CASSFFHRGGRTDTQYF. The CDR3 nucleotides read TGCGCCAGCAGCTTCTTCCATCGGGGGGGCCGCACAGATACGCAGTATTTT.